This TCR beta chain was sequenced in a study of OX40 agonist ivuxolimab in advanced cancers. Study context: Allowance was made for prior anti-PD-1, anti-PD-L1 or anti-CTLA-4 therapy, and roughly 40% had some.

The data were produced by immunoSEQ multiplex PCR, yet TCRdb's version contains in-frame clones alone and is incomplete. The repertoire holds under 95,000 clones, with roughly 87% as singletons. General study findings and limits: There was clonal expansion of CD4+ and CD8+ blood T cells by week 6 at 0.1 to 3.0 mg/kg.

As concerns this clone: Its matching antigen is unknown.

The specimen comprised CD4+ or CD8+ T cells sorted from blood, sampled in a trial of the OX40 agonist ivuxolimab. The origin of this receptor is an adult with an advanced solid tumor such as melanoma, head and neck, liver or kidney cancer.

The CDR3 spells CASSLATIQGRFDNQPQHF. DNA of the CDR3: TGTGCCAGCAGCTTAGCGACGATTCAGGGAAGGTTTGACAATCAGCCCCAGCATTTT. The chain couples TRBV7-2 to TRBJ1-5, with a weak D call TRBD1 (5 bases). This CDR3 contains 19 residues. CDR1 and CDR2 from the germline V gene are SGHTA and FQGNSA. Trimming removed 0 bases from V and 3 bases from J, with 21 bases in between. The entire variable domain, with the rest obtained from reference TRBV7-2 and TRBJ1-5, is as follows: GAGVSQSPSNKVTEKGKDVELRCDPISGHTALYWYRQSLGQGLEFLIYFQGNSAPDKSGLPSDRFSAERTGGSVSTLTIQRTQQEDSAVYLCASSLATIQGRFDNQPQHFGDGTRLSIL.